This TCR beta chain was documented in a study of T cell responses to AZD1222 COVID-19 vaccine. Regarding the study as a whole: Regions 160-218 and 743-854 held dominance among vaccine-associated CD4 TCRs, which spanned spike.

Profiled with immunoSEQ multiplex PCR; TCRdb holds only in-frame clones, not every one. The repertoire includes approximately 150,000 clones, 94% of them detected once, and just over 5% sits in the top ten. Details on this clone: As yet, its antigen is unknown.

The receptor was isolated from an adult who received the AZD1222 COVID-19 vaccine. The starting material was peripheral blood, obtained 28 days after the second AZD1222 dose.

The CDR3 sequence is CASSIPGLILEQFF. The CDR3 bases are TGTGCCAGTAGTATACCAGGACTGATACTAGAGCAGTTCTTC. This chain links TRBV19 with TRBJ2-1, with a tentative D call TRBD2 (5 bases). CDR1 is LNHDA and CDR2 is SQIVND in the germline V gene (reference sequence). Trimming left V 2 bases short and J 10 bases short, with 15 bases between. The CDR3 loop spans 14 amino acids.